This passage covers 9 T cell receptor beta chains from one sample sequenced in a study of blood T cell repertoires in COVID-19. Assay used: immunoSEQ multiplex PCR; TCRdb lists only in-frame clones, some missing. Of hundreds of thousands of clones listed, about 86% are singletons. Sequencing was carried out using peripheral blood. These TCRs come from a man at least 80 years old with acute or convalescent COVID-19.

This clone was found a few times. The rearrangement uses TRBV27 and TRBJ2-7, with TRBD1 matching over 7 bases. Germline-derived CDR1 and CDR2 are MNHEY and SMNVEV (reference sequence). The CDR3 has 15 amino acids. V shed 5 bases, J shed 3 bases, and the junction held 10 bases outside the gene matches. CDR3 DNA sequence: TGTGCCAGCAGTCCTCGACAGGGTTGGAGCTACGAGCAGTACTTC. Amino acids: CASSPRQGWSYEQYF.

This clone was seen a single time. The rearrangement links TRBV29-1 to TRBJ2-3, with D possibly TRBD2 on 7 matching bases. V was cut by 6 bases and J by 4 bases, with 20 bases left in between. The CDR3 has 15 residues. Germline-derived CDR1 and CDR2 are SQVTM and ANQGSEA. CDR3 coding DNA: TGCAGCGTGGGTTCTACGGGGGGCGCCGCAGATACGCAGTATTTT. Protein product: CSVGSTGGAADTQYF.

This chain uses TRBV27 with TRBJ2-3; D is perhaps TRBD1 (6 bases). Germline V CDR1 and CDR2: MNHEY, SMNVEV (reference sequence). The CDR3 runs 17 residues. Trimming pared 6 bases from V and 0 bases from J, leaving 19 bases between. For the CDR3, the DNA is TGTGCCAGCAGGAGAAGACAGGACTCTTGGAGCACAGATACGCAGTATTTT. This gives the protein CASRRRQDSWSTDTQYF.

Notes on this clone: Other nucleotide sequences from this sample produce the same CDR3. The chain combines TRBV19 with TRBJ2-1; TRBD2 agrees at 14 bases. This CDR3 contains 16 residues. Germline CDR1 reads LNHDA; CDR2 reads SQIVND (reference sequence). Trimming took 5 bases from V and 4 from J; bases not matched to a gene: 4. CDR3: CASSPGLAGAYNEQFF. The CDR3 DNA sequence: TGTGCCAGTAGTCCGGGACTAGCGGGGGCTTACAATGAGCAGTTCTTC. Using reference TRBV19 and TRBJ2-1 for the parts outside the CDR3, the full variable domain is DGGITQSPKYLFRKEGQNVTLSCEQNLNHDAMYWYRQDPGQGLRLIYYSQIVNDFQKGDIAEGYSVSREKKESFPLTVTSAQKNPTAFYLCASSPGLAGAYNEQFFGPGTRLTVL.

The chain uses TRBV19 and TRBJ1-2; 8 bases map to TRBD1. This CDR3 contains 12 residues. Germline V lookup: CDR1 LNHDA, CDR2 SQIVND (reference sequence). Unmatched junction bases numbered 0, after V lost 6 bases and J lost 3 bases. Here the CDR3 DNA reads TGTGCCAGTAGGACAGGGGACTATGGCTACACCTTC. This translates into CASRTGDYGYTF.

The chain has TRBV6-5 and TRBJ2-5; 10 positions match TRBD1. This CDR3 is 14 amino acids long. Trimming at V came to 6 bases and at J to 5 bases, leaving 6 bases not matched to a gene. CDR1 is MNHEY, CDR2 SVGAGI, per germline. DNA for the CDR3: TGTGCCAGCAGCCAGGACAGGGGGGTTGAGACCCAGTACTTC. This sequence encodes CASSQDRGVETQYF.

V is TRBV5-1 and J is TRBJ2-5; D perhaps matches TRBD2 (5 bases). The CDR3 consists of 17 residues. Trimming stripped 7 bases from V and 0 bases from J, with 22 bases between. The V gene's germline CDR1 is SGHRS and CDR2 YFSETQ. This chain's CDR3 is CASHSDVGGPDQETQYF. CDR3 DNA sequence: TGCGCCAGCCACTCCGACGTAGGAGGCCCAGACCAAGAGACCCAGTACTTC.

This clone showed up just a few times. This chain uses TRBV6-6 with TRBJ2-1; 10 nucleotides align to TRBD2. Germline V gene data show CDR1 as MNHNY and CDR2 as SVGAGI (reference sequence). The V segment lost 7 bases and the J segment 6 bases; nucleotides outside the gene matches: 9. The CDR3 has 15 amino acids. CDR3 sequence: CASKEVSGRFNEQFF. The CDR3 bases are TGTGCCAGCAAAGAGGTTAGCGGGAGGTTCAATGAGCAGTTCTTC.

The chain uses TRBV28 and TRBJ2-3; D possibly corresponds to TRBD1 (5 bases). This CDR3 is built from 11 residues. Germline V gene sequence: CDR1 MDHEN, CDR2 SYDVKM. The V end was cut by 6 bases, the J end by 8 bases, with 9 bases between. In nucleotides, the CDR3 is TGTGCCAGCAGACTAAGGGGTACGCAGTATTTT. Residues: CASRLRGTQYF.